The next 11 T cell receptor beta chains were all read from a single sample in a study of blood T cell repertoires in COVID-19 (TCRdb year 2020). The library came from the immunoSEQ multiplex PCR assay. The clones in this table, taken by TCRdb from immuneACCESS, are in-frame only. Not every clone is retained; where verified, under half of the shortfall comes from an unresolved V gene, and the cause of the rest is unknown. The sample includes fewer than 350,000 clones, with about 88% observed a single time. The ten most abundant clones make up over 2% of the sample. The sample consisted of PBMCs or T cells enriched from blood (not recorded which). These receptors came from a woman aged 55-70 years in a cohort exposed to, infected with or recovered from COVID-19 (not recorded which).

The chain recombines TRBV19 with TRBJ1-6, with D tentatively TRBD1 (6 bases). From germline, CDR1 is LNHDA and CDR2 SQIVND (reference sequence). Trimming pared 1 base from V and 10 bases from J, leaving 8 bases between. The CDR3 extends over 13 amino acids. Here the CDR3 reads CASSIAGDSPLHF. In DNA form, the CDR3 reads TGTGCCAGTAGTATAGCAGGGGACTCACCCCTCCACTTT.

The rearrangement joins TRBV18 to TRBJ1-2, with 7 bases that match TRBD1. CDR3 length: 13 residues. Per the germline V gene, CDR1 is KGHSH and CDR2 is LQKENI. V lost 6 bases to trimming and J lost 2 bases; unmatched junction nucleotides: 3. The CDR3: CASSGQANYGYTF. CDR3 DNA: TGTGCCAGCTCCGGACAGGCCAACTATGGCTACACCTTC.

This clone occurred a few times. The chain recombines TRBV12-3 or TRBV12-4 with TRBJ1-2; 7 nucleotides line up with TRBD1. V lost 8 bases to trimming and J lost 0 bases; unmatched junction nucleotides: 3. The CDR3 contains 13 residues. The chain's CDR3 is CASGGTANYGYTF. In DNA, the CDR3 is TGTGCCAGCGGCGGGACAGCTAACTATGGCTACACCTTC.

In regard to this clone: One junction end does not reproduce the germline sequence, and a read error may be involved. This chain links TRBV7-9 with TRBJ2-7; the D is unclear. The CDR3 is made up of 11 amino acids. The germline gives CDR1 SEHNR, CDR2 FQNEAQ (reference sequence). CDR3 region: CASSFRTATEF. DNA for the CDR3: TGTGCCAGCAGCTTTAGAACAGCTACTGAGTTC.

The chain couples TRBV20-1 to TRBJ2-1; no firm D call. Per germline, CDR1 DFQATT and CDR2 SNEGSKA (reference sequence). The V end lost 3 bases, the J end lost 10 bases, and 7 bases lay between the germline ends. The CDR3 is 10 amino acids. The DNA of the CDR3 is TGCAGTGCTAGGGTTAGCGAGCAGTTCTTC. It codes for CSARVSEQFF.

This chain connects TRBV7-9 to TRBJ2-2; tentative D call: TRBD1 (6 bases). The CDR3 consists of 16 residues. Looked up from germline, CDR1 is SEHNR and CDR2 is FQNEAQ (reference sequence). The V end lost 10 bases, the J end lost 5 bases, and 23 bases lay between the germline ends. The CDR3 loop reads CATYRGLGKLTGELFF. CDR3 nucleotides: TGTGCCACCTATAGGGGGTTAGGGAAGTTGACCGGGGAGCTGTTTTTT. The full variable domain, completed using reference TRBV7-9 and TRBJ2-2, is DTGVSQNPRHKITKRGQNVTFRCDPISEHNRLYWYRQTLGQGPEFLTYFQNEAQLEKSRLLSDRFSAERPKGSFSTLEIQRTEQGDSAMYLCATYRGLGKLTGELFFGEGSRLTVL.

This clone was recorded only once. The chain couples TRBV6-1 to TRBJ2-3, with TRBD2 matching over 7 bases. CDR1 and CDR2 from the germline V gene are MNHNS and SASEGT. The CDR3 has 15 residues. Trimming at V came to 1 base and at J to 6 bases, leaving 7 bases not matched to a gene. CDR3 DNA: TGTGCCAGCAGTGAAGAGGGGCGGGAGAGGGATACGCAGTATTTT. Translating gives CASSEEGRERDTQYF.

In its sample, this clone was seen once. The CDR3: CASSEAHRGEQYF. CDR3 sequence (DNA): TGTGCCAGCAGTGAAGCGCATAGGGGAGAGCAGTACTTC. The chain recombines TRBV2 with TRBJ2-7; a weak D match, TRBD1 (5 bases). The ends were cut back, 0 bases at V and 7 bases at J, with 10 bases in the middle. Germline CDR1 reads SNHLY; CDR2 reads FYNNEI. The CDR3 has 13 residues.

This clone was recorded a few times. This chain connects TRBV7-2 to TRBJ1-2; 9 nucleotides match TRBD1. Germline V gene sequence: CDR1 SGHTA, CDR2 FQGNSA. Trimming at V came to 5 bases and at J to 8 bases, leaving 6 bases not matched to a gene. The CDR3 totals 13 residues. CDR3 DNA: TGTGCCAGCAGCCGGGGGACAGGGCGCGGCTACACCTTC. This codes for CASSRGTGRGYTF. Together with reference TRBV7-2 and TRBJ1-2, the CDR3 gives the full variable domain: GAGVSQSPSNKVTEKGKDVELRCDPISGHTALYWYRQSLGQGLEFLIYFQGNSAPDKSGLPSDRFSAERTGGSVSTLTIQRTQQEDSAVYLCASSRGTGRGYTFGSGTRLTVV.

The gene calls are TRBV2 and TRBJ2-1, with 11 bases aligning to TRBD2. The V segment lost 2 bases and the J segment 0 bases; nucleotides outside the gene matches: 6. Germline V gene data show CDR1 as SNHLY and CDR2 as FYNNEI. The CDR3 sequence is 18 residues long. CDR3 bases: TGTGCCAGCAGTGAACTCGGGACTAGCGGAAGCTCCTACAATGAGCAGTTCTTC. Protein product: CASSELGTSGSSYNEQFF.

The J gene is TRBJ2-3, the V gene TRBV24-1; TRBD2 matches 7 bases. J lost 1 base, V lost 5 bases, and 8 bases had no gene match. The CDR3 consists of 16 residues. Germline V gene lookup returns CDR1 KGHDR and CDR2 SFDVKD. CDR3 in DNA: TGTGCCACCAGTGGGGTGGGCCGGGAGGGCACAGATACGCAGTATTTT. Encoded protein: CATSGVGREGTDTQYF.